This T cell receptor (beta chain) was sequenced during a study of T cells in Graves' hyperthyroidism and ophthalmopathy. Researchers amplified the TCR beta CDR3 regions from RNA transcripts. An initial round of RT-PCR targeting the TCR CDR3 relied on the HTBI primer set. TCRdb reprocessed the multiplex PCR reads with MiXCR, giving one entry per CDR3 protein. The sample shows more than 550,000 distinct CDR3 sequences, approximately 18% of them seen only once. The CDR3 has 15 amino acids. The germline CDR1 and CDR2 sequences are SGHVS and FQNEAQ. V lost 1 base to trimming and J lost 8 bases, with 17 bases between them.

This clonotype originated in a woman between 50 and 59 years old with Graves' hyperthyroidism that later progressed to Graves' ophthalmopathy. J is TRBJ1-2 and V is TRBV7-8; D gene unclear. Sequences were obtained from blood. CDR3 sequence reads: CASSLVQDGLLGYTF. CDR3 bases: TGTGCCAGCAGCTTAGTCCAGGACGGACTCTTAGGCTACACCTTC.